Presented here are 28 T cell receptor beta chains from one specimen sequenced in a study of regulatory T cells in long-lasting Graves disease. In building TCR beta libraries, iRepertoire HTBI primers were used together with Arm-PCR of CDR3 regions. TCRdb re-analysed the multiplex PCR reads in MiXCR, keeping a single row per CDR3 protein. The data hold about 380,000 distinct CDR3 sequences, with roughly 16% observed a single time. Time point reported: newly diagnosed GD, antithyroid drugs for less than 3 months. The TCR library was made from RNA extracted from PBMCs. Sequenced here: peripheral blood mononuclear cells (PBMCs), sampled at new diagnosis, from a patient treated with antithyroid drugs. All receptors derive from a female donor with Graves disease.

Worth noting for this clonotype: A far larger clone is just one base off, so this is likely a read error. The gene calls are TRBV3-1 and TRBJ1-2, with 8 bases fitting TRBD1. There are 13 residues in the CDR3. J was trimmed by 8 bases and V by 10 bases; bases with no gene match: 12. CDR1 and CDR2 from the germline V gene are LGHDT and YNNKEL (reference sequence). CDR3 nucleotide sequence: TGTGCCAACAGGGGGACGTACCTGAACGGCTACACCTTC. This translates into CANRGTYLNGYTF.

In this sample, this clonotype turned up many times. The chain carries TRBV7-9 and TRBJ2-7; D remains ambiguous. Germline CDR1 and CDR2: SEHNR and FQNEAQ (reference sequence). V shed 6 bases and J shed 5 bases, with 14 bases lying between them. This CDR3 region has 13 residues. CDR3 sequence reads: CASSPSSVDEQYF. The CDR3 DNA sequence: TGTGCCAGCAGTCCCTCCTCCGTAGACGAGCAGTACTTC.

Ten or more counts support this clonotype. The chain joins TRBV4-1 to TRBJ1-5, with D possibly TRBD1 on 5 matching bases. Trimming took 4 bases from V and 3 from J, leaving 13 bases between them. From germline, CDR1 is MGHRA and CDR2 YSYEKL. There are 15 residues in the CDR3. CDR3 sequence: CASSLIAGSNQPQHF. CDR3 sequence (DNA): TGCGCCAGCAGCCTGATAGCAGGGTCCAATCAGCCCCAGCATTTT.

Ten or more counts support this clonotype. The gene calls are TRBV30 and TRBJ1-1; the match to TRBD1 covers 7 bases. J was trimmed by 1 base and V by 0 bases; bases with no gene match: 5. CDR1 GTSNPN and CDR2 SVGIG come from the germline V gene (reference sequence). The CDR3 contains 15 residues. Written as DNA, the CDR3 is TGTGCCTGGAGTGTAAGGGGGCGCGGGAACACTGAAGCTTTCTTT. Its translation: CAWSVRGRGNTEAFF.

This clonotype was found a few times. This chain joins TRBV27 and TRBJ1-2, with D maybe TRBD1 (5 bases). CDR1 MNHEY and CDR2 SMNVEV come from the germline V gene (reference sequence). Trimming cost V 3 bases and J 4 bases, with 18 bases left between them. CDR3 length: 16 amino acids. The CDR3 nucleotides read TGTGCCAGCAGTTTTTTTGGCGGGGGATCACCCTATGGCTACACCTTC. Protein: CASSFFGGGSPYGYTF.

This chain joins TRBV7-9 and TRBJ2-5; 15 bases are a match to TRBD2. CDR1 and CDR2 from the germline V gene are SEHNR and FQNEAQ (reference sequence). The CDR3 sequence is 17 residues long. V lost 1 base to trimming and J lost 4 bases; unmatched junction nucleotides: 4. CDR3 nucleotide sequence: TGTGCCAGCAGCTTAGGGACTAGCGGGAGGGCCAGAGAGACCCAGTACTTC. Translation: CASSLGTSGRARETQYF. The full variable domain, rest sourced from reference TRBV7-9 and TRBJ2-5, is DTGVSQNPRHKITKRGQNVTFRCDPISEHNRLYWYRQTLGQGPEFLTYFQNEAQLEKSRLLSDRFSAERPKGSFSTLEIQRTEQGDSAMYLCASSLGTSGRARETQYFGPGTRLLVL.

The chain employs TRBV5-1 and TRBJ2-1; TRBD1 aligns across 7 bases. The CDR3 contains 13 residues. The ends lost 7 bases at V and 0 bases at J; junction bases unmatched: 1. CDR1 and CDR2 from the germline V gene are SGHRS and YFSETQ. This CDR3 is CASGQVSYNEQFF. CDR3 nucleotide sequence: TGCGCCAGCGGACAGGTCTCCTACAATGAGCAGTTCTTC.

This clonotype was observed many times. This chain joins TRBV30 and TRBJ2-7; 8 nucleotides line up with TRBD1. Trimming took 2 bases from V and 5 from J; bases not matched to a gene: 8. The germline gives CDR1 GTSNPN, CDR2 SVGIG (reference sequence). The CDR3 extends over 14 amino acids. The chain's CDR3 is CAWSTTGGRNEQYF. Here the CDR3 DNA reads TGTGCCTGGAGTACAACAGGGGGTCGGAACGAGCAGTACTTC.

This clonotype was seen ten or more times. This chain joins TRBV5-5 and TRBJ1-5; D uncertain. The CDR3 runs to 14 residues. V was cut by 4 bases and J by 3 bases, with 11 bases left in between. Per germline, CDR1 SGHKS and CDR2 YYEKEE (reference sequence). CDR3 loop: CASSPGVNNQPQHF. In nucleotides, the CDR3 is TGTGCCAGCAGCCCGGGCGTTAACAATCAGCCCCAGCATTTT.

This clonotype was recorded at least ten times. The chain has TRBV29-1 and TRBJ2-2; D not resolved. V lost 6 bases and J lost 1, with 6 bases in between. This CDR3 contains 12 residues. The germline V gene encodes CDR1 SQVTM and CDR2 ANQGSEA. The CDR3 sequence: CSVPENTGELFF. The CDR3 DNA follows: TGCAGCGTACCGGAGAACACCGGGGAGCTGTTTTTT.

V gene TRBV7-8 combines with J gene TRBJ2-3; 12 nucleotides line up with TRBD2. The J segment lost 0 bases and the V segment lost 5 bases, leaving 9 bases of the junction unmatched. The CDR3 contains 18 residues. CDR1 SGHVS and CDR2 FQNEAQ come from the germline V gene. The chain's CDR3 is CASSGRTSGALSTDTQYF. The CDR3 DNA sequence: TGTGCCAGCAGCGGGAGGACTAGCGGGGCTCTTAGCACAGATACGCAGTATTTT.

This clonotype has just a few counts. The chain couples TRBV29-1 to TRBJ2-5; D not resolved. From germline, CDR1 is SQVTM and CDR2 ANQGSEA. V was pared by 2 bases and J by 1 base, with 11 bases between. There are 14 residues in the CDR3. CDR3 coding DNA: TGCAGCGTTGAATTCGTAGGCCTCCAAGAGACCCAGTACTTC. Protein product: CSVEFVGLQETQYF.

This clonotype was recorded many times. The chain uses TRBV6-1 and TRBJ1-1, with D possibly being TRBD1 (5 bases). V was cut by 8 bases and J by 2 bases, with 18 bases left in between. The germline V gene encodes CDR1 MNHNS and CDR2 SASEGT. The CDR3 spans 15 residues. The CDR3 spells CASRGIGDPNTEAFF. In DNA, the CDR3 is TGTGCCAGCCGGGGGATAGGGGACCCTAACACTGAAGCTTTCTTT.

Many counts were recorded for this clonotype. V is TRBV12-5 and J is TRBJ2-5, with 13 bases identical to TRBD2. The germline gives CDR1 LGHNT, CDR2 FRNRAP. J lost 9 bases, V lost 5 bases, and 9 bases had no gene match. The CDR3 covers 15 residues. For the CDR3, the DNA is TGTGCTAGTGGTCCGGGACTAGCGGGGTCATGGGCCCAGTACTTC. It encodes CASGPGLAGSWAQYF.

In this sample, this clonotype turned up a few times. The rearrangement uses TRBV5-6 and TRBJ1-6; a weak D match, TRBD1 (6 bases). This CDR3 has 16 residues. The germline V and J ends were trimmed by 2 bases and 5 bases, with 14 bases remaining between them. Germline lookup yields CDR1 SGHDT and CDR2 YYEEEE. CDR3 amino acids: CASSFLTGADNSPLHF. CDR3 nucleotides: TGTGCCAGCAGCTTTCTTACGGGGGCCGATAATTCACCCCTCCACTTT.

As regards this clonotype: This may stem from a read error, because a much larger clone lies one nucleotide away. The CDR3 sequence is CTSSPRNSNYGYTF. The CDR3 DNA reads as TGTACCAGCAGCCCCCGCAACTCTAACTATGGCTACACCTTC. This chain joins TRBV9 and TRBJ1-2; D gene uncertain. CDR1 is SGDLS, CDR2 YYNGEE, per germline. CDR3 length: 14 amino acids.

This clonotype has a single count. This chain uses TRBV11-3 with TRBJ2-5; 10 bases are shared with TRBD2. Germline trimming cut 5 bases from V and 5 bases from J; bases unmatched to any gene: 8. This CDR3 contains 15 residues. Per the germline V gene, CDR1 is SGHNT and CDR2 is YENEEA. CDR3 sequence: CASSLGLAARETQYF. The CDR3, as DNA: TGTGCCAGCAGCCTTGGACTAGCGGCGCGGGAGACCCAGTACTTC.

CDR3: CASSAKMDPSNQPQHF. The CDR3 DNA sequence: TGTGCCAGCAGTGCTAAAATGGATCCTAGCAATCAGCCCCAGCATTTT. The chain couples TRBV27 to TRBJ1-5; D gene ambiguous. Per germline, CDR1 MNHEY and CDR2 SMNVEV (reference sequence). The length of the CDR3 is 16 residues. V was shortened by 5 bases and J by 0 bases, with 14 bases between the two germline ends.

The chain joins TRBV18 to TRBJ1-6; possibly TRBD1 for D (5 bases). Germline CDR1 and CDR2: KGHSH and LQKENI. Deletions cut 2 bases from V and 10 bases from J, with 18 bases between. The CDR3 contains 16 residues. The CDR3, as DNA: TGTGCCAGCTCACCATCGGAGGGGAAGGTTGGATCACCCCTCCACTTT. It is translated as CASSPSEGKVGSPLHF.

The table lists this clonotype with many counts. The chain links TRBV27 to TRBJ2-1, with a weak D call TRBD1 (6 bases). Germline CDR1 reads MNHEY; CDR2 reads SMNVEV (reference sequence). V was shortened by 6 bases and J by 15 bases, with 30 bases between the two germline ends. The CDR3 extends over 16 amino acids. The CDR3 bases are TGTGCCAGCAGCCTTAAACCGGGACAAGGGTTTTTGCGCCCGTTCTTC. Its translation is CASSLKPGQGFLRPFF.

This clonotype was seen ten or more times. CDR3 in DNA: TGTGCCAGCAGTGTGCCCCTCGGGACTAGCACAGATACGCAGTATTTT. Protein sequence: CASSVPLGTSTDTQYF. The chain recombines TRBV2 with TRBJ2-3, with D possibly TRBD2 on 6 matching bases. The germline V gene has CDR1 SNHLY and CDR2 FYNNEI. CDR3 length: 16 residues. The V gene lost 4 bases and the J gene lost 0 bases, with 14 bases spanning the gap.

There are many counts of this clonotype. V is TRBV27 and J is TRBJ2-3, with a possible D match to TRBD1 (7 bases). Germline loops: CDR1 MNHEY, CDR2 SMNVEV (reference sequence). The V end was cut by 7 bases, the J end by 10 bases, with 15 bases between. The CDR3 sequence is 12 residues long. The CDR3 DNA follows: TGTGCCAGCACTACCCAGGGGGGTCCGCAGTATTTT. It yields the protein CASTTQGGPQYF.

This clonotype was counted a few times. A junction boundary mismatches the germline segment, possibly from a read error. The chain employs TRBV10-3 and TRBJ1-2, with D possibly being TRBD1 (6 bases). Germline CDR1 ENHRY, CDR2 SYGVKD. The length of the CDR3 is 17 residues. The DNA of the CDR3 is TGTACCATCAGTCCCCGTTCGCTCGGTACAGGGAAGGATGGCTACACCTTC. This translates into CTISPRSLGTGKDGYTF.

This clonotype was seen repeatedly, ten times or more. V usage is TRBV5-1 and J usage is TRBJ1-1; a possible D gene is TRBD1 (6 bases). The CDR3 totals 14 residues. Trimming left V 6 bases short and J 1 base short, with 13 bases between. Germline V gene data show CDR1 as SGHRS and CDR2 as YFSETQ. CDR3 residues: CASNTGQRNTEAFF. CDR3 sequence (DNA): TGCGCCAGCAACACGGGACAAAGGAACACTGAAGCTTTCTTT.

This clonotype was counted only a few times. The chain employs TRBV6-5 and TRBJ2-2; D gene uncertain. Trimming cost V 4 bases and J 6 bases, with 6 bases left between them. Germline V CDR1 and CDR2: MNHEY, SVGAGI. This CDR3 is 12 amino acids long. The CDR3 nucleotides read TGTGCCAGCAGTTTAAATGCCGGGGAGCTGTTTTTT. Its translation is CASSLNAGELFF.

This clonotype was observed at least ten times. In nucleotides, the CDR3 is TGTGCCAGCAGCCGTACAGGGGGAGAGGGCTACACCTTC. Its translation: CASSRTGGEGYTF. The chain joins TRBV12-3 or TRBV12-4 to TRBJ1-2, with 8 bases that match TRBD1. After removal of 6 bases from V and 8 bases from J, the junction contained 8 bases not matched to a gene. This CDR3 contains 13 residues.

At least ten counts were recorded for this clonotype. The chain couples TRBV12-3 or TRBV12-4 to TRBJ1-2, with TRBD1 as a possible D gene (6 bases). Trimming removed 3 bases from V and 5 bases from J, with 16 bases in between. The CDR3 has 15 amino acids. CDR3 residues: CASSLGLRGRYGYTF. The CDR3 DNA follows: TGTGCCAGCAGTTTGGGGCTCAGGGGCCGATATGGCTACACCTTC.

This clonotype appeared many times. V and J are TRBV11-2 and TRBJ1-3; the D is unclear. Germline CDR1 SGHAT, CDR2 FQNNGV. This CDR3 region has 17 residues. With 5 bases removed from V and 1 base from J, the gap between germline ends came to 18 bases. The CDR3 sequence: CASSPTRQIRSGNTIYF. The CDR3 region has the DNA TGTGCCAGCAGCCCAACGCGGCAGATCAGGTCTGGAAACACCATATATTTT.